Below are 25 T cell receptor beta chains sequenced from a single sample in a study of metastatic and nonmetastatic thyroid tumors (TCRdb year 2020). Library construction relied on PCR. The instrument given in TCRdb is Illumina HiSeq 4000. TCRdb reran the public reads through fastp at Q25 and MiXCR, keeping productive beta chains. For this sample the table gives about 11,000 clones, of which about 38% were detected only once. The top ten clonotypes cover about 16% of the sample. None of the patients had been given any treatment before thyroid surgery. The sequenced sample was tumor tissue. The receptors come from a female donor with papillary thyroid cancer or a benign thyroid nodule (not recorded which). Some clones in this sample may be carry-over from other donors' samples.

This clone qualifies as medium-sized. V is TRBV4-1 and J is TRBJ2-2, with 10 nucleotides matching TRBD2. The CDR3 consists of 17 residues. Germline CDR1 MGHRA, CDR2 YSYEKL. The ends lost 1 base at V and 0 bases at J; junction bases unmatched: 2. The CDR3 region has the DNA TGCGCCAGCAGCCAAGGACTAGCGGGTCCGAACACCGGGGAGCTGTTTTTT. It yields the protein CASSQGLAGPNTGELFF.

The chain is built from TRBV5-6 and TRBJ2-2; no reliable D call. V was shortened by 1 base and J by 4 bases, with 11 bases between the two germline ends. Germline V gene lookup returns CDR1 SGHDT and CDR2 YYEEEE. This CDR3 region has 15 residues. The CDR3 coding sequence is TGTGCCAGCAGCTTGTTCGGTTTGACCACCGGGGAGCTGTTTTTT. This encodes CASSLFGLTTGELFF.

The chain uses TRBV6-4 and TRBJ2-2, with a tentative D call TRBD2 (6 bases). Trimming left V 4 bases short and J 4 bases short, with 10 bases between. The germline CDR1 and CDR2 sequences are MRHNA and SNTAGT. This CDR3 contains 14 residues. The CDR3 nucleotides are TGTGCCAGCAGTGTTGGAGGGACCACCGGGGAGCTGTTTTTT. This sequence encodes CASSVGGTTGELFF.

This clone occurred a few times. The chain is built from TRBV19 and TRBJ1-2, with a weak D call TRBD1 (5 bases). There are 15 residues in the CDR3. Germline V lookup: CDR1 LNHDA, CDR2 SQIVND (reference sequence). Trimming shortened V by 3 bases and J by 3 bases, and 14 bases separated the two germline ends. In DNA form, the CDR3 reads TGTGCCAGTAGTATTCGGGGGGTGCGGGACTATGGCTACACCTTC. Its protein is CASSIRGVRDYGYTF.

This clone was seen only a few times. The chain employs TRBV28 and TRBJ2-7; no clear D gene. The CDR3 has 12 amino acids. With 3 bases removed from V and 2 bases from J, the gap between germline ends came to 5 bases. The V gene's germline CDR1 is MDHEN and CDR2 SYDVKM. CDR3 protein: CASSFPTYEQYF. CDR3 nucleotide sequence: TGTGCCAGCAGTTTCCCCACCTACGAGCAGTACTTC.

This clone has just a few counts. This sequence joins TRBV15 and TRBJ2-2; possible D gene TRBD1, 5 bases. The length of the CDR3 is 13 residues. Trimming stripped 1 base from V and 6 bases from J, with 6 bases between. Germline values: CDR1 LNHNV, CDR2 YYDKDF (reference sequence). The CDR3 nucleotides read TGTGCCACCAGCAGAGTGGGGCCCGGGGAGCTGTTTTTT. Its translation: CATSRVGPGELFF. Drawing the rest from reference TRBV15 and TRBJ2-2, the complete variable domain is DAMVIQNPRYQVTQFGKPVTLSCSQTLNHNVMYWYQQKSSQAPKLLFHYYDKDFNNEADTPDNFQSRRPNTSFCFLDIRSPGLGDTAMYLCATSRVGPGELFFGEGSRLTVL.

This clone came up a few times. At one end, the junction sequence differs from germline, possibly due to a read error. The rearrangement joins TRBV6-1 to TRBJ2-1; 9 bases align to TRBD2. The CDR3 runs to 15 residues. Germline lookup yields CDR1 MNHNS and CDR2 SASEGT. CDR3 bases: TGTGCCAGCAATGAATGGACTAGCGCTTACAATGAGCAGTTCTTC. This codes for CASNEWTSAYNEQFF.

The J gene is TRBJ2-1, the V gene TRBV20-1; 9 nucleotides match TRBD2. Germline V gives CDR1 DFQATT, CDR2 SNEGSKA (reference sequence). The CDR3 runs to 15 residues. The trim removed 2 bases at V and 6 bases at J, leaving 8 bases unmatched. The CDR3 nucleotides read TGCAGTGCTAGACCCGGGACTAGCCCTAGCAATGAGCAGTTCTTC. This sequence encodes CSARPGTSPSNEQFF.

The gene calls are TRBV5-5 and TRBJ2-1; a possible D gene is TRBD2 (5 bases). Trimming stripped 0 bases from V and 10 bases from J, with 14 bases between. CDR1 is SGHKS and CDR2 is YYEKEE in the germline V gene (reference sequence). CDR3 length: 14 residues. The CDR3 DNA reads as TGTGCCAGCAGCTTGGTGTTGACTAAAATCGAGCAGTTCTTC. Protein: CASSLVLTKIEQFF.

This clone was counted between two and nine times. The rearrangement links TRBV20-1 to TRBJ2-7, with D unresolved. The V gene's germline CDR1 is DFQATT and CDR2 SNEGSKA (reference sequence). V was cut by 3 bases and J by 0 bases, with 6 bases left in between. The CDR3 contains 12 residues. The CDR3 protein is CSASPASYEQYF. CDR3 DNA sequence: TGCAGTGCTAGCCCAGCCTCCTACGAGCAGTACTTC.

This clone appeared a few times. Other DNA sequences within the sample encode an identical CDR3. This chain links TRBV27 with TRBJ1-2; a possible D gene is TRBD1 (5 bases). The CDR3 runs to 14 residues. CDR1 is MNHEY and CDR2 is SMNVEV in the germline V gene (reference sequence). V lost 6 bases, J lost 6 bases, and 17 bases lay in between. The CDR3: CASSRGTSTNGYTF. Here the CDR3 DNA reads TGTGCCAGCAGCCGAGGGACGAGTACTAATGGCTACACCTTC.

This clone has only a few counts. No conserved phenylalanine or tryptophan ends this CDR3, so it is likely a read error. The chain recombines TRBV24-1 with TRBJ2-1; perhaps D is TRBD1 or TRBD2 (5 bases each). Germline assignment: CDR1 KGHDR and CDR2 SFDVKD. This CDR3 is built from 14 residues. The germline V and J ends were trimmed by 7 bases and 3 bases, with 12 bases remaining between them. The CDR3 coding sequence is TGTGCCACCAGGGAACGGGGCGGCTACAATGAGCAGTTCTCC. Translating it yields CATRERGGYNEQFS.

The rearrangement links TRBV11-3 to TRBJ2-7; 9 bases are shared with TRBD1. CDR3 length: 15 residues. Trimming removed 0 bases from V and 5 bases from J; junction bases left unmatched: 5. Germline V gives CDR1 SGHNT, CDR2 YENEEA. The CDR3 DNA reads as TGTGCCAGCAGCTTAGACCCCACAGGGGGCGACGAGCAGTACTTC. Translated, it gives CASSLDPTGGDEQYF.

This clone was seen only a few times. This chain uses TRBV6-1 with TRBJ2-7, with 8 positions matching TRBD2. J was trimmed by 0 bases and V by 6 bases; bases with no gene match: 7. This CDR3 comprises 15 residues. Germline V gene sequence: CDR1 MNHNS, CDR2 SASEGT. This CDR3 is CASRREAVASYEQYF. The CDR3 DNA follows: TGTGCCAGCAGGCGGGAGGCAGTCGCCTCCTACGAGCAGTACTTC.

The V and J genes are TRBV20-1 and TRBJ2-3; 8 bases match TRBD2. Germline trimming cut 3 bases from V and 0 bases from J; bases unmatched to any gene: 8. The CDR3 runs 16 residues. CDR1 DFQATT and CDR2 SNEGSKA come from the germline V gene (reference sequence). This CDR3 reads CSASGRAGHSTDTQYF. The DNA of the CDR3 is TGCAGTGCTAGCGGGAGGGCCGGGCATAGCACAGATACGCAGTATTTT.

This chain joins TRBV10-1 and TRBJ1-3, with D possibly TRBD1 on 5 matching bases. The V end lost 5 bases, the J end lost 3 bases, and 8 bases lay between the germline ends. Germline V gene sequence: CDR1 WNHNN, CDR2 SYGVQD (reference sequence). The length of the CDR3 is 13 residues. CDR3 residues: CASSRDLGNTIYF. The CDR3 bases are TGCGCCAGCAGTCGGGACCTTGGAAACACCATATATTTT.

The chain carries TRBV7-9 and TRBJ1-2, with D possibly TRBD1 on 5 matching bases. Germline CDR1 reads SEHNR; CDR2 reads FQNEAQ (reference sequence). Trimming removed 2 bases at V and 6 bases at J, with 10 bases between. CDR3 length: 13 residues. CDR3 loop: CASSLWGVDGYTF. CDR3 sequence (DNA): TGTGCCAGCAGCTTATGGGGGGTCGATGGCTACACCTTC.

This clone was counted a few times. This chain links TRBV28 with TRBJ1-1; D ambiguous. The V end lost 4 bases, the J end lost 11 bases, and 14 bases lay between the germline ends. The CDR3 spans 12 residues. In germline, CDR1 is MDHEN, CDR2 SYDVKM. The CDR3, as DNA: TGTGCCAGCAGTTCGAGGTTGATATCCGCTTTCTTT. It yields the protein CASSSRLISAFF.

This clone was counted only a few times. The CDR3 sequence is CASSEAPGGNYGYTF. Written as DNA, the CDR3 is TGTGCCAGCAGTGAAGCGCCTGGGGGTAACTATGGCTACACCTTC. This chain uses TRBV6-1 with TRBJ1-2; possible D gene TRBD1, 5 bases. Trimming stripped 0 bases from V and 1 base from J, with 9 bases between. The CDR3 is 15 amino acids. Germline V CDR1 and CDR2: MNHNS, SASEGT.

This clone was observed a few times. V is TRBV19 and J is TRBJ2-7; no firm D call. CDR1 is LNHDA, CDR2 SQIVND, per germline (reference sequence). The CDR3 runs to 14 residues. V shed 2 bases and J shed 3 bases, with 11 bases lying between them. CDR3 sequence reads: CASSISQTSYEQYF. The CDR3 nucleotides are TGTGCCAGTAGTATATCACAGACAAGCTACGAGCAGTACTTC.

The CDR3 sequence is CASSPGPVRDTQYF. The CDR3 nucleotides read TGCGCCAGCAGCCCCGGGCCCGTCAGAGATACGCAGTATTTT. The J gene is TRBJ2-3, the V gene TRBV4-1; D remains ambiguous. The CDR3 contains 14 residues. Per germline, CDR1 MGHRA and CDR2 YSYEKL. Trimming removed 4 bases from V and 5 bases from J, with 13 bases in between.

The gene calls are TRBV6-5 and TRBJ1-5; the D gene is possibly TRBD1 (5 bases). The germline CDR1 and CDR2 sequences are MNHEY and SVGAGI. V dropped 2 bases and J dropped 9 bases, with 17 bases sitting between them. The CDR3 length is 15 residues. CDR3: CASSYDSKLAGPQHF. CDR3 bases: TGTGCCAGCAGTTACGACAGTAAGCTGGCGGGGCCCCAGCATTTT.

This clone has a handful of counts. The gene calls are TRBV6-6 and TRBJ2-5; no reliable D call. CDR3 length equals 13 residues. CDR1 is MNHNY, CDR2 SVGAGI, per germline (reference sequence). The V end lost 1 base, the J end lost 4 bases, and 7 bases lay between the germline ends. The CDR3 region has the DNA TGTGCCAGCAGTTACTATGTCGGAGAGACCCAGTACTTC. Protein product: CASSYYVGETQYF.

Comment on this clone: At one end, the junction sequence differs from germline, possibly due to a read error. The chain recombines TRBV20-1 with TRBJ2-7; TRBD2 is a possible D gene (6 bases). The germline V gene encodes CDR1 DFQATT and CDR2 SNEGSKA (reference sequence). This CDR3 is 11 amino acids long. The CDR3 nucleotides read TGTAGGGTTCCCCGGGGGTACGAGCAGTACTTC. Its translation is CRVPRGYEQYF.

This sequence joins TRBV6-1 and TRBJ2-7; D might be TRBD2 (6 bases). The CDR3 consists of 16 residues. The germline CDR1 and CDR2 sequences are MNHNS and SASEGT. The V end was cut by 2 bases, the J end by 7 bases, with 21 bases between. Here the CDR3 reads CASSESYGGNSGEQYF. The CDR3 DNA reads as TGTGCCAGCAGTGAATCATATGGCGGGAACTCGGGAGAGCAGTACTTC.